This entry lists 25 T cell receptor beta chains sequenced from one sample in a study of cytomegalovirus exposure and HLA in healthy donors (dated by TCRdb to 2016 to 2017). Library construction relied on the immunoSEQ multiplex PCR assay. For the multiplex PCR, a mixture combining 60 forward primers for TCR Vbeta segments and 13 reverse primers for TCR Jbeta segments was used. TCRdb retrieved this table from immuneACCESS and kept in-frame rearrangements only. Not all clones are present; in checked studies, unresolved V genes account for under half, and no reason is known for the remainder. Across this sample there are around 100,000 clones, with around 80% seen only once. The ten biggest clones cover over 4% of the sample. Sample: PBMCs. These receptors were obtained from a female donor in good health and CMV-seropositive.

Judged by abundance, this clone is medium-sized (0.01 to 0.1%). The chain carries TRBV10-1 and TRBJ2-3, with 9 bases matching TRBD1. V dropped 3 bases and J dropped 5; count of bases not matched to a gene: 6. CDR3 length equals 15 residues. Germline V gene data show CDR1 as WNHNN and CDR2 as SYGVQD (reference sequence). DNA for the CDR3: TGCGCCAGCAGTGAAACAGGGGGCGCGGGAGATACGCAGTATTTT. Encoded protein: CASSETGGAGDTQYF.

This clone was counted once. CDR3 sequence (DNA): TGTGCCAGCGCGACCCACAGGGTTGAAGAAAAACTGTTTTTT. As protein: CASATHRVEEKLFF. The chain employs TRBV28 and TRBJ1-4; tentatively, D is TRBD1 (6 bases). Germline V gene data show CDR1 as MDHEN and CDR2 as SYDVKM. The CDR3 is made up of 14 amino acids. V was pared by 8 bases and J by 8 bases, with 18 bases between. Looking up the rest from reference TRBV28 and TRBJ1-4 gives the full variable domain: DVKVTQSSRYLVKRTGEKVFLECVQDMDHENMFWYRQDPGLGLRLIYFSYDVKMKEKGDIPEGYSVSREKKERFSLILESASTNQTSMYLCASATHRVEEKLFFGSGTQLSVL.

V is TRBV29-1 and J is TRBJ1-1; the D is unclear. Germline CDR1 SQVTM, CDR2 ANQGSEA. The CDR3 spans 14 residues. The V gene lost 0 bases and the J gene lost 4 bases, with 12 bases spanning the gap. The CDR3 reads CSVEEAFEGTEAFF. The DNA of the CDR3 is TGCAGCGTTGAAGAAGCATTCGAGGGCACTGAAGCTTTCTTT.

CDR3 in amino acids: CASSGQGGNEKLFF. CDR3 sequence (DNA): TGCGCCAGCAGTGGACAGGGTGGTAATGAAAAACTGTTTTTT. This chain joins TRBV10-2 and TRBJ1-4, with 7 bases aligning to TRBD1. CDR3 size: 14 residues. Unmatched junction bases numbered 3, after V lost 4 bases and J lost 4 bases. Germline CDR1 reads WSHSY; CDR2 reads SAAADI.

The chain carries TRBV9 and TRBJ2-7, with 8 bases aligning to TRBD1. Germline CDR1 is SGDLS and CDR2 is YYNGEE. This CDR3 is built from 15 residues. Trimming removed 0 bases from V and 3 bases from J; junction bases left unmatched: 5. Written as DNA, the CDR3 is TGTGCCAGCAGCGTAGGGGACAGGTTCAACTACGAGCAGTACTTC. Amino acid sequence: CASSVGDRFNYEQYF. Full variable domain (missing parts from reference TRBV9 and TRBJ2-7): DSGVTQTPKHLITATGQRVTLRCSPRSGDLSVYWYQQSLDQGLQFLIQYYNGEERAKGNILERFSAQQFPDLHSELNLSSLELGDSALYFCASSVGDRFNYEQYFGPGTRLTVT.

This chain uses TRBV18 with TRBJ1-2; tentatively, D is TRBD1 (6 bases). Germline V gene sequence: CDR1 KGHSH, CDR2 LQKENI. V was trimmed by 3 bases and J by 9 bases, leaving 11 bases between them. The CDR3 covers 12 residues. In DNA form, the CDR3 reads TGTGCCAGCTCACCGGAAACAGGGCGCTACACCTTC. Its protein is CASSPETGRYTF.

As DNA, the CDR3 is TGTGCCAGCAGCTTTCGGGAACAGGGTAGAGATACGCAGTATTTT. Protein: CASSFREQGRDTQYF. This rearrangement joins TRBV11-3 to TRBJ2-3; possible D gene TRBD1, 6 bases. The V and J ends lost 3 bases and 5 bases respectively, with 15 bases between them. Germline loops: CDR1 SGHNT, CDR2 YENEEA. This CDR3 is 15 amino acids long. Complete variable domain (other parts from reference TRBV11-3 and TRBJ2-3): EAGVVQSPRYKIIEKKQPVAFWCNPISGHNTLYWYLQNLGQGPELLIRYENEEAVDDSQLPKDRFSAERLKGVDSTLKIQPAELGDSAVYLCASSFREQGRDTQYFGPGTRLTVL.

J is TRBJ2-3 and V is TRBV9, with D tentatively TRBD1 (7 bases). The germline V and J ends were trimmed by 3 bases and 2 bases, with 16 bases remaining between them. The CDR3 covers 16 residues. Germline CDR1 reads SGDLS; CDR2 reads YYNGEE. CDR3 sequence (DNA): TGTGCCAGCAGCGCGTCAGGGGGGTTCCACACAGATACGCAGTATTTT. Protein sequence: CASSASGGFHTDTQYF.

V and J are TRBV6-5 and TRBJ1-5; 9 nucleotides align to TRBD1. Germline CDR1 is MNHEY and CDR2 is SVGAGI. The V and J ends lost 8 bases and 0 bases, in that order; junction bases with no gene match: 5. This CDR3 is 15 amino acids long. This CDR3 reads CASQDRGFSNQPQHF. DNA for the CDR3: TGTGCCAGCCAGGACAGGGGTTTTAGCAATCAGCCCCAGCATTTT.

This sequence joins TRBV19 and TRBJ1-2; maybe TRBD1 (6 bases). V was cut by 7 bases and J by 5 bases, with 23 bases left in between. CDR1 is LNHDA and CDR2 is SQIVND in the germline V gene (reference sequence). This CDR3 region has 16 residues. The CDR3 here is CASTPGGTARGYGYTF. CDR3 nucleotide sequence: TGTGCCAGTACCCCAGGTGGGACCGCAAGGGGGTATGGCTACACCTTC.

The chain joins TRBV19 to TRBJ1-5, with no clear D. Deletions cut 6 bases from V and 2 bases from J, with 14 bases between. The CDR3 consists of 15 residues. Germline V lookup: CDR1 LNHDA, CDR2 SQIVND (reference sequence). The CDR3 spells CASRDAGNGNQPQHF. CDR3 DNA: TGTGCCAGTAGGGATGCCGGGAACGGCAATCAGCCCCAGCATTTT.

This chain connects TRBV15 to TRBJ2-3; 7 bases map to TRBD1. The V segment lost 3 bases and the J segment 4 bases; nucleotides outside the gene matches: 4. The germline V gene has CDR1 LNHNV and CDR2 YYDKDF (reference sequence). The CDR3 totals 14 residues. The CDR3 protein is CATSSRGLADTQYF. The CDR3 coding sequence is TGTGCCACCAGCAGTAGGGGGCTGGCAGATACGCAGTATTTT.

This chain uses TRBV12-5 with TRBJ1-2; D may be TRBD1 (5 bases). The germline V and J ends were trimmed by 7 bases and 1 base, with 7 bases remaining between them. The CDR3 has 12 amino acids. The germline V gene has CDR1 LGHNT and CDR2 FRNRAP. CDR3 bases: TGTGCTAGTGCTCAGGGTAACTATGGCTACACCTTC. Protein: CASAQGNYGYTF.

CDR3 sequence reads: CATSSPTSGSRTDTQYF. The CDR3 region has the DNA TGTGCCACCAGCAGCCCAACTAGCGGGAGTCGCACAGATACGCAGTATTTT. J is TRBJ2-3 and V is TRBV15; 11 nucleotides line up with TRBD2. The germline V gene encodes CDR1 LNHNV and CDR2 YYDKDF (reference sequence). With 3 bases clipped from V and 1 base from J, the junction kept 6 bases outside the gene matches. The CDR3 is 17 residues long.

This clone was detected only once. This chain connects TRBV11-3 to TRBJ2-5; tentatively, D is TRBD1 (6 bases). Trimming cost V 5 bases and J 4 bases, with 11 bases left between them. The germline CDR1 and CDR2 sequences are SGHNT and YENEEA. This CDR3 is 13 amino acids long. The CDR3 is CASSLNRVETQYF. CDR3 nucleotide sequence: TGTGCCAGCAGCCTAAACAGGGTAGAGACCCAGTACTTC. Full variable domain (missing parts from reference TRBV11-3 and TRBJ2-5): EAGVVQSPRYKIIEKKQPVAFWCNPISGHNTLYWYLQNLGQGPELLIRYENEEAVDDSQLPKDRFSAERLKGVDSTLKIQPAELGDSAVYLCASSLNRVETQYFGPGTRLLVL.

The chain is built from TRBV6-1 and TRBJ2-3; D may be TRBD1 (6 bases). Looked up from germline, CDR1 is MNHNS and CDR2 is SASEGT. Trimming pared 5 bases from V and 6 bases from J, leaving 18 bases between. This CDR3 contains 15 residues. As DNA, the CDR3 is TGTGCCAGCAGTAGGGACATTCTGGGGTGGGATACGCAGTATTTT. This codes for CASSRDILGWDTQYF.

V and J are TRBV11-2 and TRBJ2-7, with 9 bases that match TRBD1. CDR1 and CDR2 (germline): SGHAT, FQNNGV. With V trimmed by 5 bases and J by 2 bases, 4 bases remained unmatched. There are 14 residues in the CDR3. CDR3 protein: CASSIGTGTYEQYF. The CDR3 region has the DNA TGTGCCAGCAGCATAGGGACAGGGACCTACGAGCAGTACTTC.

The chain is built from TRBV7-9 and TRBJ2-2, with 14 positions matching TRBD2. This CDR3 region has 18 residues. Germline V gene sequence: CDR1 SEHNR, CDR2 FQNEAQ (reference sequence). The ends lost 4 bases at V and 4 bases at J; junction bases unmatched: 8. This CDR3 reads CASSSGLAGVGGTGELFF. CDR3 nucleotides: TGTGCCAGCAGCTCGGGACTAGCGGGAGTGGGCGGCACCGGGGAGCTGTTTTTT.

This chain connects TRBV29-1 to TRBJ2-3; 9 bases align to TRBD2. From germline, CDR1 is SQVTM and CDR2 ANQGSEA. The V segment lost 7 bases and the J segment 5 bases; nucleotides outside the gene matches: 7. This CDR3 is 13 amino acids long. In DNA, the CDR3 is TGCAGCGCTGTAGCGGGAGTGGGAGATACGCAGTATTTT. Protein product: CSAVAGVGDTQYF.

This clone was detected only once. The CDR3 is CASSPTPTGTEAFF. CDR3 coding DNA: TGCGCCAGCAGCCCTACACCGACAGGGACTGAAGCTTTCTTT. The V gene is TRBV5-1, the J gene TRBJ1-1, with TRBD1 matching over 7 bases. The germline gives CDR1 SGHRS, CDR2 YFSETQ. The CDR3 covers 14 residues. The V gene end was trimmed by 4 bases and the J gene end by 5 bases; junction bases not matched to a gene: 8.

In DNA form, the CDR3 reads TGTGCCTGGATCCTCTACGAGCAGTACTTC. It yields the protein CAWILYEQYF. V gene TRBV30 combines with J gene TRBJ2-7, with D uncertain. This CDR3 comprises 10 residues. The germline gives CDR1 GTSNPN, CDR2 SVGIG (reference sequence). Trimming stripped 4 bases from V and 3 bases from J, with 4 bases between.

V is TRBV7-6 and J is TRBJ1-1; no clear D. Germline V lookup: CDR1 SGHVS, CDR2 FNYEAQ. V gave up 6 bases and J gave up 4 bases, with 9 bases separating them. The CDR3 has 12 amino acids. CDR3: CASSPGGTEAFF. The CDR3 DNA follows: TGTGCCAGCAGTCCAGGAGGCACTGAAGCTTTCTTT.

The genes are TRBV28 and TRBJ1-2; D not certain. Germline CDR1 and CDR2: MDHEN and SYDVKM. The CDR3 runs to 18 residues. Deletions cut 1 base from V and 2 bases from J, with 20 bases between. CDR3 residues: CASSLSPRTDRGNYGYTF. The DNA for the CDR3 is TGTGCCAGCAGTTTATCTCCGAGGACCGACCGAGGGAACTATGGCTACACCTTC.

Written as DNA, the CDR3 is TGTGCCAGCAGCCCGGACAGGGCCACAGATACGCAGTATTTT. The encoded protein is CASSPDRATDTQYF. This chain uses TRBV11-1 with TRBJ2-3; 8 bases map to TRBD1. Trimming cost V 5 bases and J 2 bases; bases outside gene matches: 3. The CDR3 spans 14 residues. Looked up from germline, CDR1 is SGHAT and CDR2 is FQDESV (reference sequence).

The chain links TRBV7-2 to TRBJ1-2, with TRBD1 matching over 8 bases. This CDR3 comprises 14 residues. CDR1 and CDR2 (germline): SGHTA, FQGNSA. Germline trimming cut 4 bases from V and 4 bases from J; bases unmatched to any gene: 5. CDR3 sequence: CASSSTGVGYGYTF. The DNA for the CDR3 is TGTGCCAGCAGCTCGACAGGGGTTGGCTATGGCTACACCTTC.